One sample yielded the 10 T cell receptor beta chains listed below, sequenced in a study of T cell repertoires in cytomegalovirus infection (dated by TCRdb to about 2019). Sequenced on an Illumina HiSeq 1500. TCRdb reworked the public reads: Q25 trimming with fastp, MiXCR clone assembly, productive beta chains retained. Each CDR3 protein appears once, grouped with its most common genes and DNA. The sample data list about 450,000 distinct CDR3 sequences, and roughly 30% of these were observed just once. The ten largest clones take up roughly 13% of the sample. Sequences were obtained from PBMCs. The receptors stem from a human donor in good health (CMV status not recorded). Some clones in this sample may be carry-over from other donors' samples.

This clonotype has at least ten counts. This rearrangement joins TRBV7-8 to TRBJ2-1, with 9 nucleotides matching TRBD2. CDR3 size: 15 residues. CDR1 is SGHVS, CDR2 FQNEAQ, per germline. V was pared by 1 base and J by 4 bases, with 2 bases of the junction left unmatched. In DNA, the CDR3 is TGTGCCAGCAGCTTAGTGCGGGGGGGGTACAATGAGCAGTTCTTC. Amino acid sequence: CASSLVRGGYNEQFF. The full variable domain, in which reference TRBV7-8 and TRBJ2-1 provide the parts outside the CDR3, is GAGVSQSPRYKVAKRGQDVALRCDPISGHVSLFWYQQALGQGPEFLTYFQNEAQLDKSGLPSDRFFAERPEGSVSTLKIQRTQQEDSAVYLCASSLVRGGYNEQFFGPGTRLTVL.

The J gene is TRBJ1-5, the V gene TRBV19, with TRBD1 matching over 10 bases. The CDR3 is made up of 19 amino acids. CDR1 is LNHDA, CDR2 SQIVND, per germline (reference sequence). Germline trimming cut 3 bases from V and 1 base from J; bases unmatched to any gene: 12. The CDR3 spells CASSMFSSWGQGSNQPQHF. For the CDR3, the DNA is TGTGCCAGTAGTATGTTCTCTTCGTGGGGACAGGGGAGCAATCAGCCCCAGCATTTT.

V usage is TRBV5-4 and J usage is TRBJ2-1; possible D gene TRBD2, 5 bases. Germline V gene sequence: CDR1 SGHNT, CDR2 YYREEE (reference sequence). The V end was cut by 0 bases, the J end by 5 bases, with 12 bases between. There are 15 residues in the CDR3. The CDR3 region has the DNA TGTGCCAGCAGCTTGGAAGAGGGTATGGACAATGAGCAGTTCTTC. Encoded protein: CASSLEEGMDNEQFF.

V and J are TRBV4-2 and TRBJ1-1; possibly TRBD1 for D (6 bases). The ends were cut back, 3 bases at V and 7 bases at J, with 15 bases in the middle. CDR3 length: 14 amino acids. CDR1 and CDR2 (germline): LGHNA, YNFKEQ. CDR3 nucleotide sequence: TGTGCCAGCAGCCACCCCGTTGGGGGCATTGAAGCTTTCTTT. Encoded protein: CASSHPVGGIEAFF.

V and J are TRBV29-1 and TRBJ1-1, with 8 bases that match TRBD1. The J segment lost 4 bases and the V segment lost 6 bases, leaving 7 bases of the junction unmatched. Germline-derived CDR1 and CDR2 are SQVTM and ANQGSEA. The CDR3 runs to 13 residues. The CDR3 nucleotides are TGCAGCGTAGAGGACAGGGATGGCACTGAAGCTTTCTTT. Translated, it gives CSVEDRDGTEAFF.

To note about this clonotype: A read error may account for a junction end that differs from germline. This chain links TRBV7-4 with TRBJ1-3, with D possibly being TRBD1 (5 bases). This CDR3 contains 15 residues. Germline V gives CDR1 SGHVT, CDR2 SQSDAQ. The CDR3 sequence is CASSLPGRGGNSIYF. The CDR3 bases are TGTGCCAGCAGCCTTCCGGGTAGGGGTGGAAACTCCATATATTTT.

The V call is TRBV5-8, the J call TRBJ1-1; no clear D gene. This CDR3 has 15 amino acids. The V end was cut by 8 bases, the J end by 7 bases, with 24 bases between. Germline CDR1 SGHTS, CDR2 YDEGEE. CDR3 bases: TGTGCCAGAAGCCCCGGGAGAAGGGAGGATGTTGAAGCTTTCTTT. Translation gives CARSPGRREDVEAFF.

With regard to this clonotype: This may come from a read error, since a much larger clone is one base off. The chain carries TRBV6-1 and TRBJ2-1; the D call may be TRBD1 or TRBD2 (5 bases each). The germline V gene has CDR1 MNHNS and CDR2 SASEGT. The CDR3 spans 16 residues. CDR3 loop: CASSEQVGALYTEQFF. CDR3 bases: TGTGCCAGCAGTGAACAAGTCGGGGCCCTCTACACTGAGCAGTTCTTC.

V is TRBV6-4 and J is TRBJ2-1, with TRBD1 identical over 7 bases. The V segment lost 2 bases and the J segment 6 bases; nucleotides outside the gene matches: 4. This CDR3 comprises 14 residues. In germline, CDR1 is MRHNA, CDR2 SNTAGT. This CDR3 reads CASSDGTEGNEQFF. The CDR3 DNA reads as TGTGCCAGCAGTGACGGGACAGAAGGCAATGAGCAGTTCTTC.

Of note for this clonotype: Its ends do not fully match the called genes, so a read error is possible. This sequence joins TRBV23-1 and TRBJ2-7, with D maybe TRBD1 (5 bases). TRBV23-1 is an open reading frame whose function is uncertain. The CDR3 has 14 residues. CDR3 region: CASSHRDRPYEQCF. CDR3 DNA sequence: TGCGCCAGCAGTCACCGCGACAGACCCTACGAGCAGTGCTTC.